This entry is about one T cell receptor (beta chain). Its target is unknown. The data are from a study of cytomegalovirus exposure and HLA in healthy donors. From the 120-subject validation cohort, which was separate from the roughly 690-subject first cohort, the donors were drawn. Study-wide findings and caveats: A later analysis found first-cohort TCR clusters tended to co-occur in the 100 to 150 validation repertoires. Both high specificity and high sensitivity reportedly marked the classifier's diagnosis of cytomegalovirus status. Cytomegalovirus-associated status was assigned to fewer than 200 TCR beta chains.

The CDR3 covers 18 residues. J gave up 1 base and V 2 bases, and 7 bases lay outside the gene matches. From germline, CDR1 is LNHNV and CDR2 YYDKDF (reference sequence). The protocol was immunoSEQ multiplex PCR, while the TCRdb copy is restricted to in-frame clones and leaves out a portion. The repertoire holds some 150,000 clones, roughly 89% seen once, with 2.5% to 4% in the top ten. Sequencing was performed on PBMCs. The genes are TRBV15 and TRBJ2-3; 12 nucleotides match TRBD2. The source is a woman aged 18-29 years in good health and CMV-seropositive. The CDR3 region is CATSRLAGGPEGTDTQYF. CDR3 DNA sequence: TGTGCCACCAGCAGACTAGCGGGAGGGCCGGAGGGCACAGATACGCAGTATTTT.